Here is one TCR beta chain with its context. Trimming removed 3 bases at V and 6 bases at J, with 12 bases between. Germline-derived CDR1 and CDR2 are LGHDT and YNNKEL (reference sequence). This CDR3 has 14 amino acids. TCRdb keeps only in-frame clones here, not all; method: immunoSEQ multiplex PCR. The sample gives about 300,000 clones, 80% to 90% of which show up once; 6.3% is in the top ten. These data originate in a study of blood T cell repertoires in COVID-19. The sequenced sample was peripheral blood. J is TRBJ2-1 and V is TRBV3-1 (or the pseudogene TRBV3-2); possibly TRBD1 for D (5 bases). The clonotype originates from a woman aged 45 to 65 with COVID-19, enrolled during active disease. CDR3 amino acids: CASSHQLGPNEQFF. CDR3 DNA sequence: TGTGCCAGCAGCCACCAGCTGGGGCCCAATGAGCAGTTCTTC.